One and the same sample provided the 29 T cell receptor beta chains below, sequenced in a study of T cell responses to AZD1222 COVID-19 vaccine. TCRdb's copy holds only in-frame clones and misses some; the assay was immunoSEQ multiplex PCR. Of approximately 170,000 clones detected, 85% to 90% appear once; the ten largest clones hold approximately 6.9%. The material was peripheral blood, obtained on day 0 of AZD1222 vaccination. These receptors originate from an adult in good health.

This clone was seen a single time. The gene calls are TRBV27 and TRBJ1-6; 10 positions match TRBD1. Germline CDR1 MNHEY, CDR2 SMNVEV (reference sequence). J gave up 7 bases and V 7 bases, and 4 bases lay outside the gene matches. This CDR3 contains 14 residues. The CDR3 sequence: CASTSTGGNSPLHF. The CDR3 coding sequence is TGTGCCAGCACCTCGACAGGGGGCAATTCACCCCTCCACTTT.

V is TRBV5-8 and J is TRBJ2-7; 9 nucleotides match TRBD1. Germline V CDR1 and CDR2: SGHTS, YDEGEE. The J segment lost 8 bases and the V segment lost 3 bases, leaving 12 bases of the junction unmatched. The CDR3 runs 15 residues. This CDR3 reads CASSSYGGTGRKQYF. The DNA for the CDR3 is TGTGCCAGCAGCTCATACGGGGGGACAGGGCGGAAGCAGTACTTC. The entire variable domain, with the rest obtained from reference TRBV5-8 and TRBJ2-7, is as follows: EAGVTQSPTHLIKTRGQQATLRCSPISGHTSVYWYQQALGLGLQFLLWYDEGEERNRGNFPPRFSGRQFPNYSSELNVNALELEDSALYLCASSSYGGTGRKQYFGPGTRLTVT.

The V gene is TRBV7-9, the J gene TRBJ1-4, with a weak D call TRBD1 (6 bases). CDR1 SEHNR and CDR2 FQNEAQ come from the germline V gene (reference sequence). V was pared by 5 bases and J by 4 bases, with 11 bases between. The CDR3 loop spans 14 amino acids. For the CDR3, the DNA is TGTGCCAGCAGCCTGGGGGGCGGTAATGAAAAACTGTTTTTT. It yields the protein CASSLGGGNEKLFF. Together with reference TRBV7-9 and TRBJ1-4, the CDR3 gives the full variable domain: DTGVSQNPRHKITKRGQNVTFRCDPISEHNRLYWYRQTLGQGPEFLTYFQNEAQLEKSRLLSDRFSAERPKGSFSTLEIQRTEQGDSAMYLCASSLGGGNEKLFFGSGTQLSVL.

This chain connects TRBV6-2 or TRBV6-3 to TRBJ2-1; D is unresolved. This CDR3 has 14 amino acids. CDR1 and CDR2 (germline): MNHEY, SVGEGT. Trimming cost V 2 bases and J 8 bases, with 13 bases left between them. In nucleotides, the CDR3 is TGTGCCAGCAGTTACCCGGACGGGTTATATGAGCAGTTCTTC. It yields the protein CASSYPDGLYEQFF.

V gene TRBV5-1 combines with J gene TRBJ1-2; 9 bases are shared with TRBD1. The CDR3 length is 14 residues. V dropped 0 bases and J dropped 6; count of bases not matched to a gene: 3. The germline V gene has CDR1 SGHRS and CDR2 YFSETQ. The CDR3 bases are TGCGCCAGCAGCTTGGGACAGGGGGATAATGGCTACACCTTC. Protein product: CASSLGQGDNGYTF. The whole variable domain, filled in from reference TRBV5-1 and TRBJ1-2, reads KAGVTQTPRYLIKTRGQQVTLSCSPISGHRSVSWYQQTPGQGLQFLFEYFSETQRNKGNFPGRFSGRQFSNSRSEMNVSTLELGDSALYLCASSLGQGDNGYTFGSGTRLTVV.

The chain joins TRBV14 to TRBJ2-3; no definite D call. This CDR3 region has 14 residues. The V gene lost 1 base and the J gene lost 2 bases, with 7 bases spanning the gap. CDR1 SGHDN and CDR2 FVKESK come from the germline V gene. DNA for the CDR3: TGTGCCAGCAGCCAAGCCGGCGCCACAGATACGCAGTATTTT. As protein: CASSQAGATDTQYF.

The chain has TRBV7-2 and TRBJ2-1, with TRBD1 matching 8 bases. From germline, CDR1 is SGHTA and CDR2 FQGNSA. The CDR3 spans 12 residues. V was clipped by 5 bases and J by 8 bases; unmatched bases: 2. CDR3 DNA sequence: TGTGCCAGCAGCCGGACAGGGTATGAGCAGTTCTTC. This sequence encodes CASSRTGYEQFF.

This chain joins TRBV4-3 and TRBJ2-2; tentatively, D is TRBD2 (6 bases). CDR1 is LGHNA and CDR2 is YSLEER in the germline V gene. Trimming took off 1 base at V and 4 bases at J, with 10 bases between the two ends. The CDR3 has 15 amino acids. The CDR3 is CASSQVGGTTGELFF. The CDR3 bases are TGCGCCAGCAGCCAAGTCGGGGGTACCACCGGGGAGCTGTTTTTT.

The chain has TRBV5-6 and TRBJ1-2; D is ambiguous. Looked up from germline, CDR1 is SGHDT and CDR2 is YYEEEE. CDR3 length: 14 residues. V was shortened by 0 bases and J by 0 bases, with 6 bases between the two germline ends. The CDR3 loop reads CASSLAGTNYGYTF. The CDR3 bases are TGTGCCAGCAGCTTGGCCGGGACTAACTATGGCTACACCTTC.

The V gene is TRBV7-8, the J gene TRBJ2-4, with TRBD2 matching over 8 bases. The CDR3 has 16 amino acids. J gave up 0 bases and V 5 bases, and 6 bases lay outside the gene matches. Germline V gives CDR1 SGHVS, CDR2 FQNEAQ. CDR3 loop: CASSPHSGVAKNIQYF. As DNA, the CDR3 is TGTGCCAGCAGCCCACATAGCGGGGTAGCCAAAAACATTCAGTACTTC.

The gene calls are TRBV29-1 and TRBJ1-4; 8 nucleotides line up with TRBD1. The J segment lost 5 bases and the V segment lost 1 base, leaving 6 bases of the junction unmatched. Germline V gene data show CDR1 as SQVTM and CDR2 as ANQGSEA. This CDR3 is built from 15 residues. This CDR3 is CSVEGHRGDNEKLFF. DNA of the CDR3: TGCAGCGTTGAAGGACACAGGGGGGACAATGAAAAACTGTTTTTT.

The genes are TRBV7-2 and TRBJ2-7; no definite D call. This CDR3 has 14 amino acids. V was shortened by 2 bases and J by 0 bases, with 8 bases between the two germline ends. Germline CDR1 SGHTA, CDR2 FQGNSA. The CDR3 bases are TGTGCCAGCAGCTTAACCCTCATCTCCTACGAGCAGTACTTC. It encodes CASSLTLISYEQYF.

The chain combines TRBV13 with TRBJ2-1; D unresolved. The V gene lost 0 bases and the J gene lost 8 bases, with 11 bases spanning the gap. The length of the CDR3 is 14 residues. The germline gives CDR1 PRHDT, CDR2 FYEKMQ (reference sequence). The CDR3 spells CASSLGLTTYEQFF. The CDR3 coding sequence is TGTGCCAGCAGCTTAGGCCTAACTACATATGAGCAGTTCTTC.

V usage is TRBV28 and J usage is TRBJ1-5, with D tentatively TRBD1 (5 bases). Germline V gene data show CDR1 as MDHEN and CDR2 as SYDVKM. This CDR3 region has 16 residues. V was pared by 2 bases and J by 7 bases, with 18 bases between. The CDR3 spells CASSLKGQTTSQPQHF. For the CDR3, the DNA is TGTGCCAGCAGTTTAAAAGGACAAACAACTTCACAGCCCCAGCATTTT.

About this clone: A clone one base away is much larger, so this may be a read error. V usage is TRBV28 and J usage is TRBJ1-5; the match to TRBD1 covers 9 bases. CDR1 is MDHEN, CDR2 SYDVKM, per germline. The CDR3 contains 14 residues. With 4 bases clipped from V and 2 bases from J, the junction kept 0 bases outside the gene matches. CDR3 sequence reads: CASSWTGGNQPQHF. CDR3 in DNA: TGTGCCAGCAGTTGGACAGGGGGCAATCAGCCCCAGCATTTT.

The chain joins TRBV25-1 to TRBJ1-3; D is unclear. The CDR3 is 12 residues long. Germline assignment: CDR1 MGHDK and CDR2 SYGVNS. Trimming cost V 10 bases and J 2 bases, with 9 bases left between them. CDR3 DNA: TGTGCCACCTGGGGTCCTGGAAACACCATATATTTT. Amino acid sequence: CATWGPGNTIYF.

V usage is TRBV19 and J usage is TRBJ1-6; TRBD1 agrees at 7 bases. Looked up from germline, CDR1 is LNHDA and CDR2 is SQIVND (reference sequence). Trimming at V came to 8 bases and at J to 9 bases, leaving 16 bases not matched to a gene. The CDR3 contains 16 residues. This chain's CDR3 is CASSADRSSSGSPLHF. The CDR3 DNA is TGTGCCAGTTCAGCGGACAGGAGCTCGTCTGGTTCACCCCTCCACTTT.

In nucleotides, the CDR3 is TGTGCCAGCAGCCGGACAGTGAGGGAAGAGACCCAGTACTTC. Protein product: CASSRTVREETQYF. V and J are TRBV7-8 and TRBJ2-5; tentative D call: TRBD1 (6 bases). CDR3 length equals 14 residues. V lost 5 bases, J lost 3 bases, and 13 bases lay in between. From germline, CDR1 is SGHVS and CDR2 FQNEAQ. The complete variable domain, with remaining parts taken from reference TRBV7-8 and TRBJ2-5, reads GAGVSQSPRYKVAKRGQDVALRCDPISGHVSLFWYQQALGQGPEFLTYFQNEAQLDKSGLPSDRFFAERPEGSVSTLKIQRTQQEDSAVYLCASSRTVREETQYFGPGTRLLVL.

V gene TRBV11-3 combines with J gene TRBJ1-1; D uncertain. The CDR3 extends over 13 amino acids. The germline V gene encodes CDR1 SGHNT and CDR2 YENEEA. V lost 5 bases, J lost 1 base, and 8 bases lay in between. The CDR3 reads CASSPLKNTEAFF. The CDR3 DNA reads TGTGCCAGCAGCCCGTTGAAGAACACTGAAGCTTTCTTT.

The V gene is TRBV5-1, the J gene TRBJ2-7, with 8 bases fitting TRBD1. J was trimmed by 1 base and V by 4 bases; bases with no gene match: 7. Germline CDR1 SGHRS, CDR2 YFSETQ. The CDR3 length is 15 residues. The CDR3 sequence is CASSPRTGCSYEQYV. The CDR3 DNA is TGCGCCAGCAGCCCCCGGACAGGGTGTTCCTACGAGCAGTACGTC.

The chain carries TRBV16 and TRBJ2-7; unclear D gene. This CDR3 is 13 amino acids long. Germline CDR1 reads KGHSY; CDR2 reads FQNENV. V lost 4 bases and J 2 bases, leaving 9 bases between the germline ends. CDR3 protein: CASSLGTPYEQYV. As DNA, the CDR3 is TGTGCCAGCAGCCTCGGTACTCCCTACGAGCAGTACGTC.

The gene calls are TRBV10-2 and TRBJ2-1; 10 nucleotides match TRBD1. V dropped 6 bases and J dropped 4; count of bases not matched to a gene: 6. CDR3 size: 15 residues. Germline CDR1 is WSHSY and CDR2 is SAAADI. In DNA form, the CDR3 reads TGCGCCAGCAGAGTGGGACAGGGGACATACAATGAGCAGTTCTTC. Translation: CASRVGQGTYNEQFF.

This chain joins TRBV7-2 and TRBJ2-3; no clear D. CDR3 length: 13 residues. Deletions cut 3 bases from V and 4 bases from J, with 8 bases between. Germline CDR1 SGHTA, CDR2 FQGNSA. CDR3 in amino acids: CASSLPNPDTQYF. CDR3 coding DNA: TGTGCCAGCAGCTTGCCGAACCCAGATACGCAGTATTTT.

The chain carries TRBV20-1 and TRBJ1-2; D gene unclear. CDR3 length: 11 amino acids. Germline lookup yields CDR1 DFQATT and CDR2 SNEGSKA (reference sequence). V was pared by 5 bases and J by 8 bases, with 12 bases between. The CDR3 reads CSARTVPGYTF. CDR3 DNA: TGCAGTGCTCGGACTGTACCCGGCTACACCTTC.

This clone has only a few counts. CDR3 in DNA: TGTGCCAGCAGCTTGGGAACAGGAGCTCAGCCCCAGCATTTT. Amino acid sequence: CASSLGTGAQPQHF. The chain carries TRBV5-5 and TRBJ1-5, with D maybe TRBD1 (5 bases). V was pared by 0 bases and J by 6 bases, with 10 bases between. This CDR3 region has 14 residues. The V gene's germline CDR1 is SGHKS and CDR2 YYEKEE (reference sequence).

V usage is TRBV11-2 and J usage is TRBJ2-3; TRBD2 matches 12 bases. Germline CDR1 is SGHAT and CDR2 is FQNNGV. Trimming removed 6 bases from V and 2 bases from J; junction bases left unmatched: 12. This CDR3 contains 18 residues. The CDR3 DNA reads as TGTGCCAGCAGGCCATTCATCCGACTAGCGGGAGACACAGATACGCAGTATTTT. The encoded protein is CASRPFIRLAGDTDTQYF. Full variable domain (outside the CDR3, taken from reference TRBV11-2 and TRBJ2-3): EAGVAQSPRYKIIEKRQSVAFWCNPISGHATLYWYQQILGQGPKLLIQFQNNGVVDDSQLPKDRFSAERLKGVDSTLKIQPAKLEDSAVYLCASRPFIRLAGDTDTQYFGPGTRLTVL.

This clone has just one count. The J gene is TRBJ1-2, the V gene TRBV29-1, with unresolved D. Trimming stripped 4 bases from V and 0 bases from J, with 12 bases between. Looked up from germline, CDR1 is SQVTM and CDR2 is ANQGSEA. The CDR3 has 14 residues. CDR3 sequence (DNA): TGCAGCGTTGGGGCAGTCTATTCTAACTATGGCTACACCTTC. This encodes CSVGAVYSNYGYTF.

V is TRBV7-9 and J is TRBJ1-5; weak D call: TRBD1 (5 bases). Germline V CDR1 and CDR2: SEHNR, FQNEAQ (reference sequence). CDR3 size: 13 residues. The germline V and J ends were trimmed by 2 bases and 7 bases, with 9 bases remaining between them. The CDR3 reads CASSLSQGQPQHF. The DNA of the CDR3 is TGTGCCAGCAGCTTATCTCAGGGCCAGCCCCAGCATTTT.

This clone has a handful of counts. This rearrangement joins TRBV7-9 to TRBJ2-7; D might be TRBD2 (6 bases). Trimming pared 0 bases from V and 3 bases from J, leaving 15 bases between. This CDR3 spans 16 amino acids. Germline loops: CDR1 SEHNR, CDR2 FQNEAQ (reference sequence). The CDR3 protein is CASSLAGSLANYEQYF. The CDR3 bases are TGTGCCAGCAGCTTAGCCGGGAGCCTAGCTAACTACGAGCAGTACTTC.